The present T cell receptor (beta chain) was sequenced within a study of T cell repertoires in cytomegalovirus infection (dated by TCRdb to the late 2010s). For context, the study as a whole: Donor HLA type was relevant to the analysis, because carriage of CMV infection together with the matching HLA type was indicated by public TCR beta signatures.

These reads were obtained on an Illumina HiSeq 1500. TCRdb ran its own pipeline on the public reads, namely fastp trimming at Q25 and MiXCR clone calling, and kept in-frame beta chains. CDR3 protein sequences are deduplicated, and each keeps its most common genes and DNA. This sample gives fewer than 200,000 distinct CDR3 sequences in total; 13% to 15% of them show up just once. The leading ten clones occupy roughly a quarter of the sample. The research as a whole found: The ex vivo response was dominated by HLA-C-restricted CMV-specific TCR beta clonotypes, which also provided the single most frequent clonotype in two of eight donors. Carriers of CMV infection plus the relevant HLA type were discriminated by the cumulative frequency of public TCR beta family members in the study cohort and in an independent roughly 370-donor cohort.

This clonotype has ten or more counts. Its antigen specificity is not known. No much larger clonotype is one base removed from it; base qualities were not supplied. Sequences SQVTM (CDR1) and ANQGSEA (CDR2) are obtained from the germline V gene. The CDR3 holds 13 amino acids from the cysteine to the phenylalanine. Only the CDR3 portion is preserved as DNA: 39 bases, with reading frame beginning at the first base. The trim is 2 bases for V and 1 base for J, with a gap of 8 bases between the germline ends. Sample: PBMCs. The sequence derives from a human donor in good health (CMV status not recorded). Some clones in this sample may be carry-over from other donors' samples. The V and J genes are TRBV29-1 and TRBJ1-2; the D gene remains uncertain. The CDR3: CSVEKGFNYGYTF. At the DNA level, the sequence is TGCAGCGTTGAAAAGGGCTTTAACTATGGCTACACCTTC.